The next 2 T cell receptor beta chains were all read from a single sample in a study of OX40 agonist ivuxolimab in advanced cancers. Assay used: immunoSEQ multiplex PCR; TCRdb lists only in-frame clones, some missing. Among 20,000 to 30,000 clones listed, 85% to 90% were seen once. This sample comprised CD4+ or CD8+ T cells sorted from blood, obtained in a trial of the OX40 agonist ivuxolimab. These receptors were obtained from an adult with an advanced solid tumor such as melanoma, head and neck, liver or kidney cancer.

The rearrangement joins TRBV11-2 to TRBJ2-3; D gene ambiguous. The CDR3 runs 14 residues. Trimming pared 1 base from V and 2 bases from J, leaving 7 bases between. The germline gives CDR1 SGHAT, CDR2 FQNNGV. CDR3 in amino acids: CASSLVSLTDTQYF. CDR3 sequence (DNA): TGTGCCAGCAGCTTAGTCAGTCTCACAGATACGCAGTATTTT.

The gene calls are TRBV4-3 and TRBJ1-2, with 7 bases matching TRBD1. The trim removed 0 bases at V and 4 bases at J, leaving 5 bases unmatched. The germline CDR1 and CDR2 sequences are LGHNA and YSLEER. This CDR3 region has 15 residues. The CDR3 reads CASSQDWAGGYGYTF. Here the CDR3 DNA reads TGCGCCAGCAGCCAAGATTGGGCAGGGGGCTATGGCTACACCTTC.